The 14 T cell receptor beta chains listed next were all sequenced from one sample in a study of blood T cells in healthy people across ages. Combining a sample-barcoded 5' primer with a J-beta primer mix, a second PCR ran for about 7 to 11 cycles. TCRdb ran MiXCR on the 5' RACE reads and lists one entry per CDR3 protein. Here the sample spans 600,000 or so distinct CDR3 sequences, approximately 30% being singletons. Sample: blood. The receptors here all came from a woman of 80 years or more in good health.

The sample holds many counts of this clonotype. The rearrangement uses TRBV3-1 and TRBJ1-1; TRBD1 might be the D (5 bases). CDR1 is LGHDT, CDR2 YNNKEL, per germline (reference sequence). The V and J ends lost 0 bases and 6 bases respectively, with 17 bases between them. There are 16 residues in the CDR3. The CDR3 nucleotides read TGTGCCAGCAGCCAAGAATTAAGTCAGGGTCAGGCTGAAGCTTTCTTT. Translating it yields CASSQELSQGQAEAFF.

This clonotype has ten or more counts. This sequence joins TRBV6-2 or TRBV6-3 and TRBJ2-7; 9 bases line up with TRBD1. J was trimmed by 1 base and V by 5 bases; bases with no gene match: 9. In germline, CDR1 is MNHEY, CDR2 SVGEGT. The CDR3 has 16 residues. CDR3 bases: TGTGCCAGCAGTGCGCCCCGGACAGGGGTTTCCTACGAGCAGTACTTC. Its translation is CASSAPRTGVSYEQYF.

This clonotype was detected ten times or more. The V call is TRBV27, the J call TRBJ1-1, with D uncertain. V lost 5 bases, J lost 3 bases, and 10 bases lay in between. Per germline, CDR1 MNHEY and CDR2 SMNVEV (reference sequence). This CDR3 spans 13 amino acids. The CDR3 spells CASSVNRDTEAFF. CDR3 sequence (DNA): TGTGCCAGCAGTGTGAACCGGGACACTGAAGCTTTCTTT.

This clonotype was seen a handful of times. The CDR3 DNA sequence: TGTGCCAGCAGCCCTAGCGGGGGGGCGACCGGGGAGCTGTTTTTT. Translated, it gives CASSPSGGATGELFF. The V and J genes are TRBV7-2 and TRBJ2-2, with 12 bases matching TRBD2. Looked up from germline, CDR1 is SGHTA and CDR2 is FQGNSA. Trimming cost V 5 bases and J 5 bases; bases outside gene matches: 3. The CDR3 has 15 residues. The whole variable domain, filled in from reference TRBV7-2 and TRBJ2-2, reads GAGVSQSPSNKVTEKGKDVELRCDPISGHTALYWYRQSLGQGLEFLIYFQGNSAPDKSGLPSDRFSAERTGGSVSTLTIQRTQQEDSAVYLCASSPSGGATGELFFGEGSRLTVL.

This clonotype was counted many times. The chain couples TRBV9 to TRBJ2-3; TRBD2 is a possible D gene (5 bases). The CDR3 length is 16 residues. The V gene lost 3 bases and the J gene lost 6 bases, with 20 bases spanning the gap. CDR1 is SGDLS, CDR2 YYNGEE, per germline. The CDR3 bases are TGTGCCAGCAGCGGACGAATTGCGGGCGGACCGGATACGCAGTATTTT. It is translated as CASSGRIAGGPDTQYF.

Comment on this clonotype: A clone one base away is much larger, so this may be a read error. The genes are TRBV9 and TRBJ1-1, with 9 bases identical to TRBD1. From germline, CDR1 is SGDLS and CDR2 YYNGEE. The length of the CDR3 is 15 residues. The CDR3 loop is CAGSPGQGMNTEAFF. The CDR3 DNA follows: TGTGCCGGCAGCCCCGGACAGGGGATGAACACTGAAGCTTTCTTT.

This chain links TRBV7-3 with TRBJ1-4, with 7 positions matching TRBD1. Per germline, CDR1 SGHTA and CDR2 FQGTGA. The V segment lost 5 bases and the J segment 3 bases; nucleotides outside the gene matches: 0. This CDR3 comprises 13 residues. CDR3 sequence (DNA): TGTGCCAGCAGCACAGGGGCTAATGAAAAACTGTTTTTT. It encodes CASSTGANEKLFF.

In its sample, this clonotype was seen many times. The chain employs TRBV20-1 and TRBJ1-5, with D perhaps matching TRBD1 (6 bases). V gave up 1 base and J gave up 6 bases, with 10 bases separating them. CDR3 size: 13 residues. From germline, CDR1 is DFQATT and CDR2 SNEGSKA (reference sequence). The CDR3 nucleotides read TGCAGTGCTAGAGCAGGGGTGGGTCAGCCCCAGCATTTT. It yields the protein CSARAGVGQPQHF.

Concerning this clonotype: This may come from a read error, since a much larger clone is one base off. The V gene is TRBV7-2, the J gene TRBJ2-7; the D gene could be TRBD1 or TRBD2 (5 bases each). This CDR3 is 14 amino acids long. V was pared by 1 base and J by 6 bases, with 13 bases between. Looked up from germline, CDR1 is SGHTA and CDR2 is FQGNSA. In DNA, the CDR3 is TGTGCCAGCAGCTTAGGAGGGGTCCAGGGCGAGCAGTACTTC. It codes for CASSLGGVQGEQYF.

This clonotype was observed many times. This chain uses TRBV5-6 with TRBJ2-7; D not certain. Trimming cost V 5 bases and J 1 base, with 13 bases left between them. Germline CDR1 SGHDT, CDR2 YYEEEE. The CDR3 sequence is 14 residues long. The CDR3 sequence is CASRPRVLSYEQYF. For the CDR3, the DNA is TGTGCCAGCAGACCCCGGGTCTTATCCTACGAGCAGTACTTC. The complete variable domain, with remaining parts taken from reference TRBV5-6 and TRBJ2-7, reads DAGVTQSPTHLIKTRGQQVTLRCSPKSGHDTVSWYQQALGQGPQFIFQYYEEEERQRGNFPDRFSGHQFPNYSSELNVNALLLGDSALYLCASRPRVLSYEQYFGPGTRLTVT.

This clonotype was detected only a few times. This chain joins TRBV6-6 and TRBJ1-1; TRBD1 aligns across 8 bases. The ends lost 2 bases at V and 4 bases at J; junction bases unmatched: 6. Germline V CDR1 and CDR2: MNHNY, SVGAGI (reference sequence). The CDR3 runs 15 residues. In DNA, the CDR3 is TGTGCCAGCAGTTACACCCGGGACAGGTCCACTGAAGCTTTCTTT. This gives the protein CASSYTRDRSTEAFF.

This chain uses TRBV28 with TRBJ2-1; 8 bases are a match to TRBD1. The DNA end lines up better with TRBJ2-7; the J call may be wrong. There are 15 residues in the CDR3. Germline CDR1 is MDHEN and CDR2 is SYDVKM. CDR3 nucleotides: TGTGCCAGCAGTCAGACAGGGGTAACCTACAATGAGCAGTACTTC. Its translation: CASSQTGVTYNEQYF.

The gene calls are TRBV6-5 and TRBJ1-2; D is possibly TRBD1 (6 bases). The germline V and J ends were trimmed by 2 bases and 4 bases, with 11 bases remaining between them. The CDR3 runs to 14 residues. The germline CDR1 and CDR2 sequences are MNHEY and SVGAGI. CDR3 sequence reads: CASSYVGGGYGYTF. CDR3 DNA sequence: TGTGCCAGCAGTTACGTCGGGGGCGGCTATGGCTACACCTTC.

This clonotype was seen ten or more times. This chain links TRBV12-3 or TRBV12-4 with TRBJ1-1, with a weak D call TRBD1 (6 bases). This CDR3 comprises 13 residues. The V gene lost 5 bases and the J gene lost 3 bases, with 10 bases spanning the gap. The CDR3 DNA is TGTGCCAGCAGTAACAGGGTCGACACTGAAGCTTTCTTT. Protein sequence: CASSNRVDTEAFF.